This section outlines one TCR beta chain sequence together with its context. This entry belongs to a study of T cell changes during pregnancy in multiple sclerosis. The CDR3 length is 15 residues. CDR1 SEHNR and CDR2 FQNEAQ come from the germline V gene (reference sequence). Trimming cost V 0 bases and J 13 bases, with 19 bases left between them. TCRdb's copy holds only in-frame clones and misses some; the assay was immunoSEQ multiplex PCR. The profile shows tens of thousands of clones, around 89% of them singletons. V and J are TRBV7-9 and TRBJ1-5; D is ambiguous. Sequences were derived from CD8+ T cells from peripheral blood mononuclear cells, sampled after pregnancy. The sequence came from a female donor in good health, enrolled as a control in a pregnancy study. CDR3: CASSLADDPNRGQHF. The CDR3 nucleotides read TGTGCCAGCAGCTTAGCGGACGACCCCAACCGGGGTCAGCATTTT.